The TCR beta chain described here comes from a study of blood T cell repertoires in COVID-19. Study-level information: Samples came from the United States, Italy and Spain, spanning acute and convalescent COVID-19. PBMCs, B-cell-depleted T cells, or T cells provided the cDNA or gDNA that made up the material.

Original processing notes: Reference gene primer amplification gave nucleated cell count estimates. The protocol was immunoSEQ multiplex PCR, while the TCRdb copy is restricted to in-frame clones and leaves out a portion. That table supplies the V and J calls and clone size; D and trimming were determined from the DNA. Among around 250,000 clones listed, over 75% were seen once. V lost 5 bases and J 3 bases, leaving 7 bases between the germline ends. Germline V gene data show CDR1 as DFQATT and CDR2 as SNEGSKA (reference sequence). The CDR3 totals 11 residues. The TCR comes from a man aged 25 to 40 who had recovered from COVID-19. The chain uses TRBV20-1 and TRBJ1-1; D gene ambiguous. The sequenced sample consisted of peripheral blood. In nucleotides, the CDR3 is TGCAGTGCTTCAGATTACACTGAAGCTTTCTTT. Protein sequence: CSASDYTEAFF.